The present T cell receptor (beta chain) was sequenced within a study of T and B cells in COVID-19 patients. The overall study: At median age roughly 31 years, recovered patients were younger than active-infection patients at under 70.

Per the germline V gene, CDR1 is DFQATT and CDR2 is SNEGSKA (reference sequence). The J segment lost 4 bases and the V segment lost 6 bases, leaving 6 bases of the junction unmatched. CDR3 length equals 13 residues. From blood, about 250-550 ng of genomic DNA served as TRB template. This clonotype was found a few times. TRB rearrangements were amplified by multiplex PCR with BIOMED2 TRB-A/B primers. Each CDR3 protein is one row after TCRdb ran MiXCR on the multiplex PCR reads. The table lists several hundred distinct CDR3 sequences, roughly a fifth of them singletons, with roughly 70% in the top ten. The sample taken for sequencing was blood. J is TRBJ2-4 and V is TRBV20-1; TRBD1 matches at 7 bases. The receptor's source is a human donor with active COVID-19. This CDR3 reads CSAYRQGKNIQYF. CDR3 nucleotides: TGCAGTGCCTACAGACAGGGAAAAAACATTCAGTACTTC.